The TCR beta chain described here comes from a study of blood T cell repertoires in COVID-19. The overall study: Both acute and convalescent COVID-19 samples were obtained from the United States, Italy and Spain. Sources were T cells, B-cell-depleted T cells, or PBMCs; the material itself was cDNA or gDNA.

The study recruited people aged roughly 18 to 100 years across approximately 25 US areas. Per the authors' pipeline: Reference gene primer amplification gave estimated nucleated cell counts. Method: immunoSEQ multiplex PCR; TCRdb's copy keeps in-frame clones and lacks some. The DNA was the basis for D and trimming; V, J and clone size are from that table. Here the sample spans hundreds of thousands of clones, more than 75% being singletons. Germline V gene sequence: CDR1 GTSNPN, CDR2 SVGIG (reference sequence). V lost 5 bases to trimming and J lost 9 bases; unmatched junction nucleotides: 6. The CDR3 extends over 11 amino acids.

The chain joins TRBV30 to TRBJ1-1; 7 nucleotides line up with TRBD1. This receptor was obtained from a woman between 35 and 50 years old with acute COVID-19. The sample consisted of PBMCs or T cells enriched from blood (not recorded which). The CDR3 nucleotides read TGTGCCTGGGCCGGACAGGCCCAAGCTTTCTTT. It encodes CAWAGQAQAFF. The full variable domain, in which reference TRBV30 and TRBJ1-1 provide the parts outside the CDR3, is SQTIHQWPATLVQPVGSPLSLECTVEGTSNPNLYWYRQAAGRGLQLLFYSVGIGQISSEVPQNLSASRPQDRQFILSSKKLLLSDSGFYLCAWAGQAQAFFGQGTRLTVV.